This T cell receptor (beta chain) was documented in a study of blood T cell repertoires in COVID-19. Germline assignment: CDR1 SEHNR and CDR2 FQNEAQ (reference sequence). The CDR3 has 14 amino acids. Trimming shortened V by 2 bases and J by 0 bases, and 7 bases separated the two germline ends. Methods used by the authors: Amplification from reference gene primers served as the basis for estimated nucleated cell counts. Some clones are missing from TCRdb's copy, which holds only in-frame ones; the method was immunoSEQ multiplex PCR. The V and J calls and clone size are taken from that table; D and trimming were inferred from the DNA. This table has about 180,000 clones, 60% to 80% appearing once.

This receptor was taken from a woman aged 70-85 years with acute or convalescent COVID-19. The chain has TRBV7-9 and TRBJ1-1; D gene unclear. Sequencing was done on a sample of peripheral blood. The chain's CDR3 is CASSLMGMNTEAFF. CDR3 DNA sequence: TGTGCCAGCAGCTTAATGGGCATGAACACTGAAGCTTTCTTT.